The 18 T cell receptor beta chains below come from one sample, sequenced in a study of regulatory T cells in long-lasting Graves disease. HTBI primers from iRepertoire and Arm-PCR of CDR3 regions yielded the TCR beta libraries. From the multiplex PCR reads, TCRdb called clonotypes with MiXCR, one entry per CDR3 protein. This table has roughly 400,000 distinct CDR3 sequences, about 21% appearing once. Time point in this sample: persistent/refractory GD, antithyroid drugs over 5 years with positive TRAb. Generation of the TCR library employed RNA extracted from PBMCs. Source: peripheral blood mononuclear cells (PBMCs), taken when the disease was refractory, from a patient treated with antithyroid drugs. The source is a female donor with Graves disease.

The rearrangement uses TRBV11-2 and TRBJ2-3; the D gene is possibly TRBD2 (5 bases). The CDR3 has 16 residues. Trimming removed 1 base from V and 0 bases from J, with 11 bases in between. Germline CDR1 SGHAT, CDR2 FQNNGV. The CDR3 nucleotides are TGTGCCAGCAGCTTAGTCCCGAGCGGAAGCACAGATACGCAGTATTTT. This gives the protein CASSLVPSGSTDTQYF.

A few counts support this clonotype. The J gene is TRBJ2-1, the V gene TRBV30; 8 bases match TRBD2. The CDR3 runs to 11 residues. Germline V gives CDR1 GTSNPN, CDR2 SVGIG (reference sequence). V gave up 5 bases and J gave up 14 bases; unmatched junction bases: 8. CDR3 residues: CAWVPGLVKFF. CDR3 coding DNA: TGTGCCTGGGTTCCGGGACTAGTAAAGTTCTTC.

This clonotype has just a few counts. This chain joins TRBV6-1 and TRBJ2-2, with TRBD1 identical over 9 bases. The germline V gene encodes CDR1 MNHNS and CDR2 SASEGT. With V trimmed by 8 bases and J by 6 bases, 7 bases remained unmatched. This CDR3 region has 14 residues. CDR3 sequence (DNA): TGTGCCAGCCGCCACAGGGGGCTTCCCGGGGAGCTGTTTTTT. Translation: CASRHRGLPGELFF.

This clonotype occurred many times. DNA of the CDR3: TGCAGCGTTGACACCCCGAAAGAGCAGTACTTC. It codes for CSVDTPKEQYF. The rearrangement joins TRBV29-1 to TRBJ2-7, with D unclear. Per germline, CDR1 SQVTM and CDR2 ANQGSEA. The CDR3 totals 11 residues. Trimming removed 3 bases from V and 7 bases from J, with 10 bases in between.

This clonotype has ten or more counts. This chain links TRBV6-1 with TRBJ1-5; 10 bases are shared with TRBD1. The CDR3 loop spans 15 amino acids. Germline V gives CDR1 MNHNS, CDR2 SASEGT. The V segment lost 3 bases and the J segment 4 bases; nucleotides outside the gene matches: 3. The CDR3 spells CASSEGQGFNQPQHF. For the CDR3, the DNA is TGTGCCAGCAGTGAGGGACAGGGGTTTAATCAGCCCCAGCATTTT.

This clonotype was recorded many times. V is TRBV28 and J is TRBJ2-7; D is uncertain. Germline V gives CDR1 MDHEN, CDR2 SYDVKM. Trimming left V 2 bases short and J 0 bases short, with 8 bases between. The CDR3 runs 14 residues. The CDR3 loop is CASSLALSSYEQYF. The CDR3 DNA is TGTGCCAGCAGTTTAGCGCTCAGCTCCTACGAGCAGTACTTC.

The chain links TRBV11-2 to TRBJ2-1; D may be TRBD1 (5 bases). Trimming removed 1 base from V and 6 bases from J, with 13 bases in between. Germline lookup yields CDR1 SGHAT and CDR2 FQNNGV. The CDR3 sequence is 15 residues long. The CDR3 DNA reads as TGTGCCAGCAGCTTAGTGGCAGGGCCCCGCAATGAGCAGTTCTTC. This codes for CASSLVAGPRNEQFF.

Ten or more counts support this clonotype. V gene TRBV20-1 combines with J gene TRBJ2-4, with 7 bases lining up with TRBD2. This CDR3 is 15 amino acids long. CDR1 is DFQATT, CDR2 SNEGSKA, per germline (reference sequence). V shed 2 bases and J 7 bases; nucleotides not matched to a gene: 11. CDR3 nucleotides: TGCAGTGCTAGAAAACCTTCGCGGGAGTACAACATTCAGTACTTC. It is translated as CSARKPSREYNIQYF.

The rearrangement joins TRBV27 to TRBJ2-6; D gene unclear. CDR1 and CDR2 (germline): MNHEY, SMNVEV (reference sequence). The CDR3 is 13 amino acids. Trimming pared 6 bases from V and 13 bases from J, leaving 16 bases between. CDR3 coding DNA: TGTGCCAGCAGCCTGGACGGTGGCAGGGTCCTGACTTTC. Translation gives CASSLDGGRVLTF.

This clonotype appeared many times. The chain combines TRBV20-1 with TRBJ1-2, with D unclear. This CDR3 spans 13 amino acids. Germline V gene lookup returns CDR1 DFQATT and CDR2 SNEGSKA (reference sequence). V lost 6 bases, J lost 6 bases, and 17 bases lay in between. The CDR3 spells CSAGSPGLDGYTF. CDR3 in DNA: TGCAGTGCCGGCTCCCCGGGGTTGGATGGCTACACCTTC.

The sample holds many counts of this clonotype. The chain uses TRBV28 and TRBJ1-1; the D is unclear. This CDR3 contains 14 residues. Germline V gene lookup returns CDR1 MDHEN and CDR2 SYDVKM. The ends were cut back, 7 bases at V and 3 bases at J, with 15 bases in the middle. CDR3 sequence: CASTDPGLYTEAFF. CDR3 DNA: TGTGCCAGCACCGATCCGGGGTTGTACACTGAAGCTTTCTTT.

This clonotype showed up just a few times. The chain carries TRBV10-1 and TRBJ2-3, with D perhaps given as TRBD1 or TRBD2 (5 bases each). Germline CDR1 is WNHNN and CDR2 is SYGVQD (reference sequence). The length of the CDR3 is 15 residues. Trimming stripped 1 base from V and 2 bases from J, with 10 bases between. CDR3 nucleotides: TGCGCCAGCAGTGAGTTTCTAGGGACCACAGATACGCAGTATTTT. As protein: CASSEFLGTTDTQYF.

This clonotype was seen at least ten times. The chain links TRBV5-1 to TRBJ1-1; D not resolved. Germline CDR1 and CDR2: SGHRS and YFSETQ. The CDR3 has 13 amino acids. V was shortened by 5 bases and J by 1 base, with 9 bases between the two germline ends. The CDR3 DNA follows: TGCGCCAGCAGGGAGGACCCGAACACTGAAGCTTTCTTT. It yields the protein CASREDPNTEAFF.

CDR3 sequence (DNA): TGTGCCGGACGACGGGACACACCCTACGAGCAGTACTTC. Protein sequence: CAGRRDTPYEQYF. This sequence joins TRBV30 and TRBJ2-7; tentatively, D is TRBD1 (6 bases). This CDR3 has 13 amino acids. Trimming took off 8 bases at V and 2 bases at J, with 16 bases between the two ends. Germline V CDR1 and CDR2: GTSNPN, SVGIG (reference sequence).

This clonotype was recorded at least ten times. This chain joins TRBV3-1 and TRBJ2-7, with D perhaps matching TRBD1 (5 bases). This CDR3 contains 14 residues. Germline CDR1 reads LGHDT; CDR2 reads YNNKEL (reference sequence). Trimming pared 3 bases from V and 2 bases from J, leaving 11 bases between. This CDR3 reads CASSQGQPTYEQYF. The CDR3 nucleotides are TGTGCCAGCAGCCAGGGGCAGCCTACCTACGAGCAGTACTTC.

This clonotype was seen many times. The CDR3 region has the DNA TGTGCCATCAGTGACCACAGGGGAGGGGACACTGAAGCTTTCTTT. Its translation is CAISDHRGGDTEAFF. The chain carries TRBV10-3 and TRBJ1-1; 7 bases are a match to TRBD1. V shed 3 bases, J shed 3 bases, and the junction held 7 bases outside the gene matches. CDR3 length: 15 residues. Looked up from germline, CDR1 is ENHRY and CDR2 is SYGVKD.

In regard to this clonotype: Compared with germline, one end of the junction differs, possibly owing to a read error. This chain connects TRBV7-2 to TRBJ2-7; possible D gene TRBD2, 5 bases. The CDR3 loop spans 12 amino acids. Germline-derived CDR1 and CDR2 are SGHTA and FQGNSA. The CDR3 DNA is TGTGCCAGCAGCTTATTGCAGCGGCTCCTCTCTTTC. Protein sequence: CASSLLQRLLSF. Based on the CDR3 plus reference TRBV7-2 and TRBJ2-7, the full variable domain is GAGVSQSPSNKVTEKGKDVELRCDPISGHTALYWYRQSLGQGLEFLIYFQGNSAPDKSGLPSDRFSAERTGGSVSTLTIQRTQQEDSAVYLCASSLLQRLLSFGPGTRLTVT.

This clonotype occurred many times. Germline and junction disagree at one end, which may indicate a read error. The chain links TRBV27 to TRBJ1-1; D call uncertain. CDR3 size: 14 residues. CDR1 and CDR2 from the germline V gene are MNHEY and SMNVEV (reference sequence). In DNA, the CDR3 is TGTGCCAACAGTTTTGTCGGGGTAAACACTGAAGCTTTCTTT. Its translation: CANSFVGVNTEAFF.